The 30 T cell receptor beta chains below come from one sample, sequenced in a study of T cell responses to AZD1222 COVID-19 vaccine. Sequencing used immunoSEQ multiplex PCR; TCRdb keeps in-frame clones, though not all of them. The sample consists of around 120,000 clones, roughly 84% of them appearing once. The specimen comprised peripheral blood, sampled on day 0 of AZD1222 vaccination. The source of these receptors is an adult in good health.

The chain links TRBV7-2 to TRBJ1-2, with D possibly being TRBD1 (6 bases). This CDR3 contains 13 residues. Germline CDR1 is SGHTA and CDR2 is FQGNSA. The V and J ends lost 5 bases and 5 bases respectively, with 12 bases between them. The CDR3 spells CASSPDSSYGYTF. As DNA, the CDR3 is TGTGCCAGCAGCCCGGACAGCTCGTATGGCTACACCTTC.

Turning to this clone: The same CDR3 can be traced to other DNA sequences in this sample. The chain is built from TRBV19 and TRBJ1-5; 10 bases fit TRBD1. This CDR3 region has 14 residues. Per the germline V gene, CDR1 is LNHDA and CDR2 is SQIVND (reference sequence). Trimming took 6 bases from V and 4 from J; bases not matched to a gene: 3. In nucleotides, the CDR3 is TGTGCCAGTAGCGCGGGACAGGGGAATCAGCCCCAGCATTTT. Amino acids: CASSAGQGNQPQHF.

In DNA form, the CDR3 reads TGTGCCAGCAGTGCAACCCTGGGACAGGGAGAAGGCTACACCTTC. Translated, it gives CASSATLGQGEGYTF. V and J are TRBV27 and TRBJ1-2, with 9 bases identical to TRBD1. Germline V gives CDR1 MNHEY, CDR2 SMNVEV (reference sequence). The J segment lost 8 bases and the V segment lost 5 bases, leaving 12 bases of the junction unmatched. The CDR3 runs to 15 residues.

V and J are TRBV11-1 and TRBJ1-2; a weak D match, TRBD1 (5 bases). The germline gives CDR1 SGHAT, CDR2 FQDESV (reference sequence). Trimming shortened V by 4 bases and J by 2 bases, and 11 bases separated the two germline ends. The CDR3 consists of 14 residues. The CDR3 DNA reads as TGTGCCAGCAGCTCCCTACAGGCGAACTATGGCTACACCTTC. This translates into CASSSLQANYGYTF.

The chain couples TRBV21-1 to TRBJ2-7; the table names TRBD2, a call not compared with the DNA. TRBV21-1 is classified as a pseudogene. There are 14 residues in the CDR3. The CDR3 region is CASSKLGSPHEQYF. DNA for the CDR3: TGTGCCAGCAGCAAACTAGGGAGCCCCCACGAGCAGTACTTC.

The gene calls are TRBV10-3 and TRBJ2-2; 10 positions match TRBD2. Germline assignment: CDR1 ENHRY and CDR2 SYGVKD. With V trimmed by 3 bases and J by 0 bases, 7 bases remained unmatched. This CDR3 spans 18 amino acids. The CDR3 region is CAISEREAGGSNTGELFF. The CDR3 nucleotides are TGTGCCATCAGTGAAAGGGAAGCGGGAGGGTCGAACACCGGGGAGCTGTTTTTT.

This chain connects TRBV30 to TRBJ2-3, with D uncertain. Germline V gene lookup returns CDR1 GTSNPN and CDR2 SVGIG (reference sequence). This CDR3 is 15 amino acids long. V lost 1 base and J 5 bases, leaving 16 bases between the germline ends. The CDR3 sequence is CAWSARTLVGDTQYF. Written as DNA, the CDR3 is TGTGCCTGGAGTGCCCGGACCCTAGTCGGAGATACGCAGTATTTT. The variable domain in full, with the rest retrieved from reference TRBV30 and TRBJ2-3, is SQTIHQWPATLVQPVGSPLSLECTVEGTSNPNLYWYRQAAGRGLQLLFYSVGIGQISSEVPQNLSASRPQDRQFILSSKKLLLSDSGFYLCAWSARTLVGDTQYFGPGTRLTVL.

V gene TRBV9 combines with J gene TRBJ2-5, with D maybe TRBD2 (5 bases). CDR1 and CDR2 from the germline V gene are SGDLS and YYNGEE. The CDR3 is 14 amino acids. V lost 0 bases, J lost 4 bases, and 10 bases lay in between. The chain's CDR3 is CASSVVASSETQYF. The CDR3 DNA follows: TGTGCCAGCAGCGTAGTCGCTAGCTCAGAGACCCAGTACTTC.

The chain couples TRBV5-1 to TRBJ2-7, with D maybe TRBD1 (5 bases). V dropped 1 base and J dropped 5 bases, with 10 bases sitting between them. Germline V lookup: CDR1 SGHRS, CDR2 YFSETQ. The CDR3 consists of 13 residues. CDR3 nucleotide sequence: TGCGCCAGCAGCTTGCCCGGACAAGACGAGCAGTACTTC. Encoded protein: CASSLPGQDEQYF.

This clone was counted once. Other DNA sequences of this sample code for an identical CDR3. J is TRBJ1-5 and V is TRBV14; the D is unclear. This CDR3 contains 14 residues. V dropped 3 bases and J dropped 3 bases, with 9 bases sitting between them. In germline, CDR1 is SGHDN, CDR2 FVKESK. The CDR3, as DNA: TGTGCCAGCAGCCAGTCCGGGAACAATCAGCCCCAGCATTTT. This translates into CASSQSGNNQPQHF.

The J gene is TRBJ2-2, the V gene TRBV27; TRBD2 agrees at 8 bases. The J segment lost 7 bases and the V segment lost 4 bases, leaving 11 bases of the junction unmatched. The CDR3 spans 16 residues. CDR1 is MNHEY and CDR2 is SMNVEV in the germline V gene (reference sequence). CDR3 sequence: CASSWRSGGPGGELFF. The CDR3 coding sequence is TGTGCCAGCAGTTGGAGATCGGGGGGGCCTGGCGGGGAGCTGTTTTTT.

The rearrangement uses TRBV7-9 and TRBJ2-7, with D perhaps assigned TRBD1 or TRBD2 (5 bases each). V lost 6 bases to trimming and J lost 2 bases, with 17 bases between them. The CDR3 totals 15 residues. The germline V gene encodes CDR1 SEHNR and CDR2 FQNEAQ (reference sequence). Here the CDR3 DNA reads TGTGCCAGCAGTCAAGGTGGGGGAACCCCCTACGAGCAGTACTTC. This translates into CASSQGGGTPYEQYF.

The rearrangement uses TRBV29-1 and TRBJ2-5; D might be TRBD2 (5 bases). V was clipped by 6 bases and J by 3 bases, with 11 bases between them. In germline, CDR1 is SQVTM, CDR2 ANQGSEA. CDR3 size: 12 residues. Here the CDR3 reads CSVGREKETQYF. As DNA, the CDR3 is TGCAGCGTGGGCCGGGAAAAAGAGACCCAGTACTTC. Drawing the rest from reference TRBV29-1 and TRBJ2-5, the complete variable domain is SAVISQKPSRDICQRGTSLTIQCQVDSQVTMMFWYRQQPGQSLTLIATANQGSEATYESGFVIDKFPISRPNLTFSTLTVSNMSPEDSSIYLCSVGREKETQYFGPGTRLLVL.

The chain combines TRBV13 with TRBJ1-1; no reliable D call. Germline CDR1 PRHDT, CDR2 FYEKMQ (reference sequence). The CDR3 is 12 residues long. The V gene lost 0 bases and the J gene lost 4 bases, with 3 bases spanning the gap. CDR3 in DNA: TGTGCCAGCAGCTTAGGCTCCACTGAAGCTTTCTTT. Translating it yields CASSLGSTEAFF.

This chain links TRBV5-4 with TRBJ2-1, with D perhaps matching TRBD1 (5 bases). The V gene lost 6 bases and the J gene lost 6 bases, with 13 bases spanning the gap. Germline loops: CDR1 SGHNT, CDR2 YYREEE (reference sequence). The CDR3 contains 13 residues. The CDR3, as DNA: TGTGCCAGCATAGTTCAGGGTTCCAATGAGCAGTTCTTC. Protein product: CASIVQGSNEQFF.

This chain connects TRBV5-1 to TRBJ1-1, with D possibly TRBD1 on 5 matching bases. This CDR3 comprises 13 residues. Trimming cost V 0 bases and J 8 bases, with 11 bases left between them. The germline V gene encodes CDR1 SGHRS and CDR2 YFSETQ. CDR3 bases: TGCGCCAGCAGCTTGGATCCGGCAGGGGAAGCTTTCTTT. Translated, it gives CASSLDPAGEAFF.

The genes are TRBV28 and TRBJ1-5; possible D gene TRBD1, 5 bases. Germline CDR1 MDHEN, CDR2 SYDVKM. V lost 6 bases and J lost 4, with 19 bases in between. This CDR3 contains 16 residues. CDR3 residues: CASSLPTGTANQPQHF. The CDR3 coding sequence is TGTGCCAGCAGCCTTCCTACCGGGACCGCTAATCAGCCCCAGCATTTT.

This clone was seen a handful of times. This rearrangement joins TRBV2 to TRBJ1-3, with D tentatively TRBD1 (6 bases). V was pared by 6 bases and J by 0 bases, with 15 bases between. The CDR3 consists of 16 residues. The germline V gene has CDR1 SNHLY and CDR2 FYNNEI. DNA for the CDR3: TGTGCCAGCAGCAAAGGACAGTCAGGCTCTGGAAACACCATATATTTT. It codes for CASSKGQSGSGNTIYF.

The CDR3 DNA reads TGTGCCAGCAGCCAACGACTAGCGGACCCGGGAGAGACCCAGTACTTC. It yields the protein CASSQRLADPGETQYF. The chain recombines TRBV3-1 (or the pseudogene TRBV3-2) with TRBJ2-5; 9 bases map to TRBD2. CDR1 and CDR2 (germline): LGHDT, YNNKEL (reference sequence). CDR3 length equals 16 residues. V lost 2 bases, J lost 4 bases, and 8 bases stayed unmatched.

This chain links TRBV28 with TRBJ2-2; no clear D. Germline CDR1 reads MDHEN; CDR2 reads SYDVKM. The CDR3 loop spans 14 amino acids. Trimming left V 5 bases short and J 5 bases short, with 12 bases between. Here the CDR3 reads CASSLSGTTGELFF. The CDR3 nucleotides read TGTGCCAGCAGTCTCTCTGGAACTACCGGGGAGCTGTTTTTT.

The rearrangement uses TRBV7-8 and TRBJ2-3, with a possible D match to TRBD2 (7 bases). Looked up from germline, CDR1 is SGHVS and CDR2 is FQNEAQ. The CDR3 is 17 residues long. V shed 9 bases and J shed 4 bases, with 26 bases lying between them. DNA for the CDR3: TGTGCCAGTCGATTAATGCTTGAGGGGGGGCGTGCAGATACGCAGTATTTT. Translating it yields CASRLMLEGGRADTQYF.

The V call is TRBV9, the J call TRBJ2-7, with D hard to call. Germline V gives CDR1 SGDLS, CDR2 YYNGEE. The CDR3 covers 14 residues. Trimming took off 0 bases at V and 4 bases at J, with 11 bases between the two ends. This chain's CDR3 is CASSVGPQGYEQYF. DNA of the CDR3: TGTGCCAGCAGCGTAGGTCCTCAAGGGTACGAGCAGTACTTC.

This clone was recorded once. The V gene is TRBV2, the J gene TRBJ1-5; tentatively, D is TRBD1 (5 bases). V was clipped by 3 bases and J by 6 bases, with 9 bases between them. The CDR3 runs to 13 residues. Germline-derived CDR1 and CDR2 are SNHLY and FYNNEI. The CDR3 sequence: CASSERGGQPQHF. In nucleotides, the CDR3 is TGTGCCAGCAGTGAGAGGGGAGGTCAGCCCCAGCATTTT.

CDR3 in amino acids: CASRPTGTNTGELFF. The CDR3 DNA follows: TGTGCCAGCAGACCAACAGGGACTAACACCGGGGAGCTGTTTTTT. The chain combines TRBV3-1 (or the pseudogene TRBV3-2) with TRBJ2-2, with D perhaps given as TRBD1 or TRBD2 (6 bases each). V lost 6 bases to trimming and J lost 2 bases, with 13 bases between them. CDR3 length: 15 amino acids. Germline V lookup: CDR1 LGHDT, CDR2 YNNKEL (reference sequence).

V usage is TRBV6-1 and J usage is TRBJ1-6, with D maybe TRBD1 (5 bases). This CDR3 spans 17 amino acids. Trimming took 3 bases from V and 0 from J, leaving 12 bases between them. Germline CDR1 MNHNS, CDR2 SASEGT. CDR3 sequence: CASSDMPGSSYNSPLHF. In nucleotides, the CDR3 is TGTGCCAGCAGTGATATGCCAGGGAGCTCCTATAATTCACCCCTCCACTTT.

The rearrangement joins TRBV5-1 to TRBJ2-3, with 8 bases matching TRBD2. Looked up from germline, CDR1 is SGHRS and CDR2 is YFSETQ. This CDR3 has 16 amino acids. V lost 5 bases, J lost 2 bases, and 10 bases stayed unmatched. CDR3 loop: CASSAGGSSYTDTQYF. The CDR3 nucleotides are TGCGCCAGCAGTGCGGGGGGTAGCTCTTACACAGATACGCAGTATTTT.

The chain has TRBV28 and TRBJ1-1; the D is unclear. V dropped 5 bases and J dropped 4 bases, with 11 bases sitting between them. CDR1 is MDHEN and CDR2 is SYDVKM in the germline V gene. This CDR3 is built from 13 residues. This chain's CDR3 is CASSLTWVTEAFF. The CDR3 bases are TGTGCCAGCAGTCTAACCTGGGTCACTGAAGCTTTCTTT.

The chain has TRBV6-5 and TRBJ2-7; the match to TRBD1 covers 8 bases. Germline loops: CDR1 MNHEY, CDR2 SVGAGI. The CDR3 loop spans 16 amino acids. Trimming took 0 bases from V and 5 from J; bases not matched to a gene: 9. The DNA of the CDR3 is TGTGCCAGCAGTTACTCCCCGGGACAGGTCCCGCACGAGCAGTACTTC. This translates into CASSYSPGQVPHEQYF.

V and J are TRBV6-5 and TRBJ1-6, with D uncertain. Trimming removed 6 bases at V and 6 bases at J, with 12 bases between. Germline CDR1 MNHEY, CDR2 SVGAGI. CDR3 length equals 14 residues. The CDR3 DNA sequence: TGTGCCAGCAGGGTGGATTTAGGTAATTCACCCCTCCACTTT. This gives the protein CASRVDLGNSPLHF.

The CDR3 DNA follows: TGTGCCAGCAGCCCAAGTGCGGGTAGTGAAGCTTTCTTT. It yields the protein CASSPSAGSEAFF. This rearrangement joins TRBV7-3 to TRBJ1-1; D not resolved. Trimming stripped 5 bases from V and 7 bases from J, with 14 bases between. This CDR3 region has 13 residues. Germline V gene lookup returns CDR1 SGHTA and CDR2 FQGTGA.